The 27 T cell receptor beta chains presented below share a single source sample, sequenced in a study of CD8 T cells in ankylosing spondylitis (dated by TCRdb to between 2016 and 2019). Which antigens these TCRs recognize remains unknown. The study at large found these results: Blood from ankylosing spondylitis patients appeared to be characterized by a TCR beta motif made up of eight highly homologous amino acid variants.

Receptor amplification or capture employed 5' RACE. The reads were generated on an Illumina HiSeq 2500. Using fastp trimming at Q25 and MiXCR clonotype assembly, TCRdb reanalyzed the public sequencing data and kept in-frame beta chains. Every CDR3 protein is listed once, alongside the most common genes and DNA of its rows. Within this sample are over 700,000 distinct CDR3 sequences, with 15% to 20% of them counted one time only. Jointly, the top ten make up over 15% of the sample. The sequencing input was blood, either unsorted or a sorted T cell fraction (not recorded which). The receptors come from a male donor with ankylosing spondylitis.

About this clonotype itself: The CDR3 end shows no conserved phenylalanine or tryptophan, and so a read error is likely. The chain joins TRBV3-1 to TRBJ2-3; 8 bases fit TRBD2. CDR1 and CDR2 (germline): LGHDT, YNNKEL (reference sequence). Unmatched junction bases numbered 2, after V lost 6 bases and J lost 3 bases. The CDR3 is 13 amino acids. The CDR3 DNA reads TGTGCCAGCAGACTAGCGGTGACAGATACGCAGTATTAT. Its protein product is CASRLAVTDTQYY.

This clonotype was seen ten or more times. The chain employs TRBV2 and TRBJ2-3; the match to TRBD2 covers 7 bases. V lost 8 bases, J lost 6 bases, and 8 bases stayed unmatched. The CDR3 consists of 13 residues. The V gene's germline CDR1 is SNHLY and CDR2 FYNNEI. In nucleotides, the CDR3 is TGTGCCAGCGTGGCGGCGGGGGTCGATACGCAGTATTTT. It translates to CASVAAGVDTQYF. The full variable domain, completed using reference TRBV2 and TRBJ2-3, is EPEVTQTPSHQVTQMGQEVILRCVPISNHLYFYWYRQILGQKVEFLVSFYNNEISEKSEIFDDQFSVERPDGSNFTLKIRSTKLEDSAMYFCASVAAGVDTQYFGPGTRLTVL.

This clonotype showed up just a few times. The chain is built from TRBV12-5 and TRBJ1-5, with unresolved D. Between the trimmed V and J ends, which lost 0 bases and 5 bases, there was a span of 17 bases. CDR3 length: 17 residues. In germline, CDR1 is LGHNT, CDR2 FRNRAP. The CDR3 DNA is TGTGCTAGTGGTTTGGTACCCCTAAACCCGGGCGATCAGCCCCAGCATTTT. It is translated as CASGLVPLNPGDQPQHF.

There are a few counts of this clonotype. An end of the junction does not agree with germline; a read error may underlie this. The gene calls are TRBV7-6 and TRBJ2-1, with no clear D. Germline values: CDR1 SGHVS, CDR2 FNYEAQ. The CDR3 sequence is 13 residues long. The CDR3 region has the DNA TGTGCTAGCAGCCACCCGGGCGTAAATGAGCAGTTCTTC. This translates into CASSHPGVNEQFF.

The V gene is TRBV20-1, the J gene TRBJ1-5; 7 bases match TRBD1. CDR3 length equals 14 residues. V was clipped by 1 base and J by 4 bases; unmatched bases: 4. CDR1 is DFQATT and CDR2 is SNEGSKA in the germline V gene (reference sequence). CDR3 protein: CSARGDRENQPQHF. CDR3 nucleotide sequence: TGCAGTGCTAGAGGAGACAGGGAGAATCAGCCCCAGCATTTT.

A few counts support this clonotype. The J gene is TRBJ1-1, the V gene TRBV6-2 or TRBV6-3; D gene unclear. Germline CDR1 and CDR2: MNHEY and SVGEGT. CDR3 length equals 13 residues. The V end lost 3 bases, the J end lost 4 bases, and 9 bases lay between the germline ends. CDR3 residues: CASSYLAGTEAFF. Written as DNA, the CDR3 is TGTGCCAGCAGTTATCTGGCGGGCACTGAAGCTTTCTTT.

This clonotype came up many times. The chain is built from TRBV7-2 and TRBJ2-3, with D uncertain. The CDR3 spans 15 residues. Germline CDR1 reads SGHTA; CDR2 reads FQGNSA. Trimming pared 3 bases from V and 5 bases from J, leaving 15 bases between. Here the CDR3 reads CASSFLSRLEDTQYF. In DNA form, the CDR3 reads TGTGCCAGCAGCTTCCTCTCCCGACTCGAAGATACGCAGTATTTT.

This rearrangement joins TRBV7-2 to TRBJ1-1, with D hard to call. Germline lookup yields CDR1 SGHTA and CDR2 FQGNSA. CDR3 length: 14 amino acids. Trimming left V 0 bases short and J 4 bases short, with 9 bases between. The CDR3: CASSLAGSPTEAFF. The CDR3 region has the DNA TGTGCCAGCAGCTTAGCGGGCTCACCCACTGAAGCTTTCTTT. Together with reference TRBV7-2 and TRBJ1-1, the CDR3 gives the full variable domain: GAGVSQSPSNKVTEKGKDVELRCDPISGHTALYWYRQSLGQGLEFLIYFQGNSAPDKSGLPSDRFSAERTGGSVSTLTIQRTQQEDSAVYLCASSLAGSPTEAFFGQGTRLTVV.

The chain's CDR3 is CASSLTVIQETQYF. CDR3 nucleotides: TGTGCCAGCAGCTTAACAGTGATCCAAGAGACCCAGTACTTC. The chain employs TRBV11-2 and TRBJ2-5; D unresolved. CDR1 is SGHAT and CDR2 is FQNNGV in the germline V gene. The length of the CDR3 is 14 residues. V lost 2 bases to trimming and J lost 1 base, with 8 bases between them.

This clonotype was picked up a small number of times. The V call is TRBV20-1, the J call TRBJ2-3; D gene uncertain. In germline, CDR1 is DFQATT, CDR2 SNEGSKA (reference sequence). The V end lost 4 bases, the J end lost 4 bases, and 6 bases lay between the germline ends. The CDR3 length is 11 residues. The CDR3 protein is CSAIRADTQYF. In nucleotides, the CDR3 is TGCAGTGCTATTCGTGCAGATACGCAGTATTTT.

This clonotype was counted between two and nine times. This chain joins TRBV24-1 and TRBJ2-2; 12 bases align to TRBD1. CDR1 KGHDR and CDR2 SFDVKD come from the germline V gene. The trim removed 4 bases at V and 2 bases at J, leaving 7 bases unmatched. The CDR3 totals 18 residues. The CDR3: CATSDSPGTGGNTGELFF. CDR3 in DNA: TGTGCCACCAGTGACAGCCCCGGGACAGGGGGCAACACCGGGGAGCTGTTTTTT.

The V and J genes are TRBV5-1 and TRBJ2-3; D unclear. The CDR3 has 14 residues. The germline V gene has CDR1 SGHRS and CDR2 YFSETQ. Trimming stripped 0 bases from V and 3 bases from J, with 8 bases between. The CDR3 DNA reads TGCGCCAGCAGCTTGGGACCGCAAACAGATACGCAGTATTTT. This translates into CASSLGPQTDTQYF.

This clonotype turned up a few times. V gene TRBV7-2 combines with J gene TRBJ1-1; 7 bases are a match to TRBD1. The CDR3 length is 13 residues. The junction had 7 bases not matched to a gene; V was cut back by 4 bases and J by 8 bases. Looked up from germline, CDR1 is SGHTA and CDR2 is FQGNSA. CDR3 residues: CASSSTGFGEAFF. The DNA for the CDR3 is TGTGCCAGCAGCTCGACAGGGTTTGGGGAAGCTTTCTTT.

DNA of the CDR3: TGCAGTGCTGGGGGACACGGAACTAATGAAAAACTGTTTTTT. Residues: CSAGGHGTNEKLFF. The chain employs TRBV20-1 and TRBJ1-4; perhaps TRBD1 as D (6 bases). The CDR3 is 14 amino acids. Germline lookup yields CDR1 DFQATT and CDR2 SNEGSKA (reference sequence). The V end was cut by 5 bases, the J end by 1 base, with 11 bases between.

This clonotype was picked up many times. V is TRBV27 and J is TRBJ1-2, with D possibly matching TRBD1 (5 bases). The CDR3 spans 15 residues. Deletions cut 4 bases from V and 6 bases from J, with 18 bases between. Germline values: CDR1 MNHEY, CDR2 SMNVEV (reference sequence). CDR3 loop: CASSYRDLGRDGYTF. CDR3 bases: TGTGCCAGCAGTTACCGGGACCTCGGGAGAGATGGCTACACCTTC.

This clonotype was found a few times. The rearrangement links TRBV29-1 to TRBJ2-1; 10 bases are shared with TRBD2. V was clipped by 3 bases and J by 3 bases; unmatched bases: 8. Germline CDR1 SQVTM, CDR2 ANQGSEA. CDR3 length equals 16 residues. The CDR3, as DNA: TGCAGCGTTGAGCCTAGCGGGAGAACAGTCTACAATGAGCAGTTCTTC. Translation gives CSVEPSGRTVYNEQFF.

The V gene is TRBV12-3 or TRBV12-4, the J gene TRBJ2-1; 7 bases are a match to TRBD1. V was pared by 5 bases and J by 4 bases, with 8 bases of the junction left unmatched. The length of the CDR3 is 15 residues. The CDR3 DNA reads as TGTGCCAGCAGTCATCTTCCGGGACAGTACAATGAGCAGTTCTTC. Amino acids: CASSHLPGQYNEQFF.

The table lists this clonotype with a few counts. The J gene is TRBJ1-2, the V gene TRBV6-1; 7 bases agree with TRBD1. Germline values: CDR1 MNHNS, CDR2 SASEGT. Losses at the gene ends were 5 bases for V and 3 bases for J; bases not matched to a gene: 9. The CDR3 runs 15 residues. The CDR3 region has the DNA TGTGCCAGCAGTACCCAGACAGGGTTGGACTATGGCTACACCTTC. It yields the protein CASSTQTGLDYGYTF.

Many counts were recorded for this clonotype. The chain is built from TRBV5-1 and TRBJ2-7; D uncertain. Trimming took 0 bases from V and 0 from J, leaving 10 bases between them. The CDR3 has 15 residues. Germline CDR1 and CDR2: SGHRS and YFSETQ. This CDR3 is CASSLDGPYSYEQYF. The CDR3 DNA sequence: TGCGCCAGCAGCTTGGACGGACCTTACTCCTACGAGCAGTACTTC.

This clonotype was recorded a few times. The chain links TRBV20-1 to TRBJ2-4, with a weak D call TRBD2 (5 bases). Trimming took 3 bases from V and 0 from J, leaving 33 bases between them. There are 22 residues in the CDR3. Per germline, CDR1 DFQATT and CDR2 SNEGSKA (reference sequence). CDR3: CSASAQLAKIAPTATAKNIQYF. The CDR3 nucleotides read TGCAGTGCTAGTGCACAGCTAGCCAAAATTGCCCCAACGGCCACAGCCAAAAACATTCAGTACTTC.

The chain employs TRBV29-1 and TRBJ1-1; possibly TRBD1 for D (5 bases). CDR1 is SQVTM, CDR2 ANQGSEA, per germline. This CDR3 has 14 amino acids. V gave up 7 bases and J gave up 2 bases, with 17 bases separating them. CDR3 DNA: TGCAGCGCCCTGGGGGGGGGAGGTAACACTGAAGCTTTCTTT. Translated, it gives CSALGGGGNTEAFF.

This clonotype was detected a few times. The chain combines TRBV7-9 with TRBJ1-1, with a tentative D call TRBD1 (5 bases). V lost 4 bases and J 6 bases, leaving 12 bases between the germline ends. The CDR3 extends over 13 amino acids. Per germline, CDR1 SEHNR and CDR2 FQNEAQ (reference sequence). The DNA for the CDR3 is TGTGCCAGCAGCTCTATCGGGGCCTCTGAAGCTTTCTTT. It codes for CASSSIGASEAFF. Using reference TRBV7-9 and TRBJ1-1 for the parts outside the CDR3, the full variable domain is DTGVSQNPRHKITKRGQNVTFRCDPISEHNRLYWYRQTLGQGPEFLTYFQNEAQLEKSRLLSDRFSAERPKGSFSTLEIQRTEQGDSAMYLCASSSIGASEAFFGQGTRLTVV.

This sequence joins TRBV4-3 and TRBJ2-1, with D perhaps assigned TRBD1 or TRBD2 (5 bases each). Trimming pared 1 base from V and 0 bases from J, leaving 16 bases between. The length of the CDR3 is 18 residues. Germline assignment: CDR1 LGHNA and CDR2 YSLEER. The CDR3 loop reads CASSQGQGSGSSYNEQFF. The DNA of the CDR3 is TGCGCCAGCAGCCAAGGTCAGGGTTCGGGGAGCTCCTACAATGAGCAGTTCTTC.

This clonotype was counted only a few times. This sequence joins TRBV25-1 and TRBJ1-2; D is unresolved. CDR3 length equals 16 residues. Germline values: CDR1 MGHDK, CDR2 SYGVNS. V lost 1 base to trimming and J lost 3 bases, with 15 bases between them. The CDR3 loop reads CASSELGRPTDYGYTF. The CDR3 coding sequence is TGTGCCAGCAGTGAATTAGGGAGGCCTACGGACTATGGCTACACCTTC.

A word on this clonotype: A junction boundary mismatches the germline segment, possibly from a read error. V usage is TRBV7-7 and J usage is TRBJ1-5; D is undetermined. There are 15 residues in the CDR3. The V gene's germline CDR1 is SSHAT and CDR2 FNYEAQ (reference sequence). CDR3 DNA sequence: TGTGCTAGCAGCCGAGGCGAATGGAGCAATCAGCCCCAGCATTTT. Its translation: CASSRGEWSNQPQHF. Variable domain in full (rest from reference TRBV7-7 and TRBJ1-5): GAGVSQSPRYKVTKRGQDVTLRCDPISSHATLYWYQQALGQGPEFLTYFNYEAQPDKSGLPSDRFSAERPEGSISTLTIQRTEQRDSAMYRCASSRGEWSNQPQHFGDGTRLSIL.

This clonotype was seen more than once but under ten times. The J gene is TRBJ1-2, the V gene TRBV6-5; tentatively, D is TRBD1 (5 bases). This CDR3 spans 12 amino acids. Trimming stripped 6 bases from V and 5 bases from J, with 10 bases between. Germline V CDR1 and CDR2: MNHEY, SVGAGI. The DNA of the CDR3 is TGTGCCAGCAGGCGGGGGGTGTATGGCTACACCTTC. This translates into CASRRGVYGYTF.

In this sample, this clonotype turned up many times. Here the CDR3 reads CASSLNGGENQPQHF. DNA for the CDR3: TGCGCCAGCAGCTTGAATGGGGGCGAAAATCAGCCCCAGCATTTT. J is TRBJ1-5 and V is TRBV5-1, with D possibly TRBD1 on 6 matching bases. The CDR3 is 15 amino acids. Germline V lookup: CDR1 SGHRS, CDR2 YFSETQ. Trimming took off 1 base at V and 4 bases at J, with 12 bases between the two ends.